The source of this T cell receptor beta chain is a study of graft-versus-host responses after intestinal transplantation. Here immunoSEQ multiplex PCR was the method, and the copy in TCRdb shows in-frame clones only, minus some. Of more than 65,000 clones in the sample, roughly 94% were seen once. V gave up 1 base and J gave up 7 bases, with 14 bases separating them. The CDR3 is made up of 16 amino acids. CDR1 is MGHRA, CDR2 YSYEKL, per germline. As regards this clone: Its antigen is undetermined.

Overall study results and limits: Graft-versus-host to host-versus-graft clonal ratios in allografts were high in patients with graft-donor T cell macrochimerism. GvH clones occurred in recipient marrow; some first appeared in ileum or blood.

This receptor was obtained from a human donor who received an intestinal transplant. The genes are TRBV4-1 and TRBJ1-6, with D unresolved. Sample: unstimulated CD8+ T cells sorted from spleen or lymph node cells, taken before intestinal transplant. CDR3 in amino acids: CASSQVEHQRNSPLHF. As DNA, the CDR3 is TGCGCCAGCAGCCAAGTTGAACACCAAAGGAATTCACCCCTCCACTTT.